The entry below describes one TCR beta chain. This clone occurred once. No cognate antigen has been identified for it. Within one base of it there is no much larger clone, and no base qualities were kept. This entry comes from a study of T cell responses to AZD1222 COVID-19 vaccine (dated by TCRdb to the early 2020s). About the full investigation: A total of about 230 trial participants underwent TCR sequencing, of whom about 210 received two doses of AZD1222 and approximately 25 received two doses of the MenACWY control vaccine. Trial participants were enrolled by age into subgroups of 18-55, 56-69 and 70-plus years, and roughly 150, 30 and 60 TCR-sequenced participants, respectively, were included in these subgroups. Broader findings and caveats from the paper: The 56-69-year group was small, and its depth increase did not reach significance, likely because of low power. Participants were mostly white British and included more females than males, and it was suggested by the authors that clonal diversity may have been underestimated. A significant rise in spike-specific TCR breadth and depth was observed after two AZD1222 doses relative to day 0 and relative to MenACWY recipients. Conclusions about previously exposed vaccinees are limited, since just 5 or 6 AZD1222 recipients were seropositive for SARS-CoV-2 at baseline. Reportedly, almost half of the unique spike-specific TCRs recognized epitopes lying outside the regions that are mutated in the B.1.351 and B.1.1.7 variants. CD4 TCRs associated with the vaccine covered the entire spike protein, and the dominant responses were in regions 160-218 and 743-854. Because no day 14 peak-response samples were available, the repertoires could be characterized only after the peak T cell response.

What this sample's time point label stands for: baseline before first vaccination. Explained via the paper, the treatment or condition label denotes: meningococcal conjugate vaccine given as trial control. Vaccinee samples were obtained from the UK trials COV001 and COV002, which included a single-blind randomized controlled phase 2/3 trial of AZD1222 (ChAdOx1 nCoV-19) in healthy adults. For TCRbeta chain sequencing, PBMC samples from trial participants were taken at day 0 and at day 28 after the second dose. The CDR3 regions of human TCRbeta chains were subjected to immunosequencing. As for the original processing: Repertoire TCRs were checked for matches against a reference library of SARS-CoV-2-specific TCRs that had been generated using the MIRA antigen-specificity platform. Breadth was defined as the fraction of unique TCRs that were SARS-CoV-2-associated, and depth was defined as the fraction of total T cells that were SARS-CoV-2-associated. Each spike-specific TCR was assigned to its reactive spike region and to a CD4 or CD8 class using the MIRA data. Log10-transformed breadth and depth values were compared by one-way ANOVA with Sidak's multiple comparisons tests. The immuneACCESS repertoire file appears here via TCRdb, limited to in-frame rearrangements. These files lack a portion of the clones; in checked studies, under half of the deficit traces to unresolved V genes, and the cause of the others is not known. D and trimming were read from the DNA, whereas the V and J calls and clone size are those reported in that table. The sample table shows under 150,000 clones, and about nine tenths are seen once. The ten largest clonotypes hold approximately 18% of the sample.

CDR1 SGHTA and CDR2 FQGNSA are derived from the germline V gene. V is cut by 5 bases and J by 4 bases, and the space between the germline ends is 8 bases. From its cysteine to its phenylalanine, the CDR3 spans 12 amino acids. The read is trimmed to its CDR3 DNA, 36 bases read in frame from base 1. The chain employs TRBV7-2 and TRBJ2-5, with TRBD1 tentatively as D gene (5 bases match). Sequences were derived from peripheral blood, sampled on day 0 of MenACWY control vaccination. This TCR was sampled from an adult in good health. The DNA sequence follows: TGTGCCAGCAGCCGTCAGGGAGAGACCCAGTACTTC. It translates to CASSRQGETQYF. With the rest looked up from the reference TRBV7-2 and TRBJ2-5 genes rather than sequenced, the full variable domain is GAGVSQSPSNKVTEKGKDVELRCDPISGHTALYWYRQSLGQGLEFLIYFQGNSAPDKSGLPSDRFSAERTGGSVSTLTIQRTQQEDSAVYLCASSRQGETQYFGPGTRLLVL.